This T cell receptor (beta chain) came from a study of T cell responses to AZD1222 COVID-19 vaccine. Assay used: immunoSEQ multiplex PCR; TCRdb lists only in-frame clones, some missing. This table holds 90,000 to 150,000 clones, roughly nine tenths found once. As for this clone: Its antigen is unknown.

Germline V gene data show CDR1 as SGHTA and CDR2 as FQGNSA. The CDR3 is 14 amino acids. Trimming at V came to 3 bases and at J to 5 bases, leaving 5 bases not matched to a gene. Study outcomes and limitations: Spike-specific TCRs gained breadth and depth after people received two AZD1222 doses. Spike-wide vaccine-associated CD4 TCRs dominated at 160-218 and 743-854. Only after the peak T cell response were repertoires sampled.

The chain links TRBV7-2 to TRBJ2-5; 8 positions match TRBD2. The sample was peripheral blood, taken on day 0 of AZD1222 vaccination. The receptor's source is an adult in good health. CDR3 sequence: CASSLTGGPETQYF. The DNA for the CDR3 is TGTGCCAGCAGCTTGACGGGAGGGCCGGAGACCCAGTACTTC.